The 20 T cell receptor beta chains below were found in one sample sequenced in a study of cytomegalovirus exposure and HLA in healthy donors. The PCR made use of 60 Vbeta and 13 Jbeta primers. TCRdb keeps only in-frame clones here, not all; method: immunoSEQ multiplex PCR. The sample comprises some 170,000 clones, around 79% of which are singletons, and under 2.5% rests with the top ten. What was sequenced was PBMCs. These receptors all come from a man in his forties in good health and CMV-seronegative.

J is TRBJ1-1 and V is TRBV11-2; D is unresolved. CDR1 and CDR2 (germline): SGHAT, FQNNGV. This CDR3 contains 12 residues. Trimming left V 5 bases short and J 6 bases short, with 10 bases between. This CDR3 is CASSRQTAEAFF. The CDR3 DNA is TGTGCCAGCAGCCGACAAACGGCTGAAGCTTTCTTT.

The chain is built from TRBV28 and TRBJ2-1; 12 bases agree with TRBD1. The V gene's germline CDR1 is MDHEN and CDR2 SYDVKM. V lost 4 bases, J lost 4 bases, and 2 bases stayed unmatched. The CDR3 contains 15 residues. The CDR3 reads CASSSGQGAYNEQFF. CDR3 DNA sequence: TGTGCCAGCAGTTCGGGACAGGGGGCTTACAATGAGCAGTTCTTC.

The chain couples TRBV30 to TRBJ2-1; 7 nucleotides agree with TRBD2. V lost 1 base to trimming and J lost 2 bases; unmatched junction nucleotides: 17. The germline CDR1 and CDR2 sequences are GTSNPN and SVGIG (reference sequence). The CDR3 totals 19 residues. The CDR3 protein is CAWSDWGRAAGVAYNEQFF. CDR3 DNA sequence: TGTGCCTGGAGTGATTGGGGCAGGGCCGCGGGAGTGGCCTACAATGAGCAGTTCTTC.

This clone was observed once. The chain links TRBV6-1 to TRBJ2-5, with TRBD2 matching over 12 bases. CDR1 is MNHNS, CDR2 SASEGT, per germline. The ends lost 6 bases at V and 0 bases at J; junction bases unmatched: 2. CDR3 length equals 15 residues. For the CDR3, the DNA is TGTGCCAGCAGCGGACTAGCGGGAAACCAAGAGACCCAGTACTTC. Its protein product is CASSGLAGNQETQYF.

The gene calls are TRBV5-6 and TRBJ2-1; D is unclear. Per germline, CDR1 SGHDT and CDR2 YYEEEE. V was pared by 2 bases and J by 6 bases, with 9 bases between. The CDR3 totals 13 residues. CDR3 nucleotide sequence: TGTGCCAGCAGCTTTCCTCTAAGCAATGAGCAGTTCTTC. It translates to CASSFPLSNEQFF. Full variable domain (rest looked up from reference TRBV5-6 and TRBJ2-1): DAGVTQSPTHLIKTRGQQVTLRCSPKSGHDTVSWYQQALGQGPQFIFQYYEEEERQRGNFPDRFSGHQFPNYSSELNVNALLLGDSALYLCASSFPLSNEQFFGPGTRLTVL.

The sample holds a few counts of this clone. V is TRBV2 and J is TRBJ1-5; no firm D call. V dropped 6 bases and J dropped 0 bases, with 12 bases sitting between them. Looked up from germline, CDR1 is SNHLY and CDR2 is FYNNEI. This CDR3 contains 15 residues. The DNA of the CDR3 is TGTGCCAGCAGGAGCGGTCTTCGTAGCAATCAGCCCCAGCATTTT. This sequence encodes CASRSGLRSNQPQHF. The variable domain in full, completed from reference TRBV2 and TRBJ1-5, reads EPEVTQTPSHQVTQMGQEVILRCVPISNHLYFYWYRQILGQKVEFLVSFYNNEISEKSEIFDDQFSVERPDGSNFTLKIRSTKLEDSAMYFCASRSGLRSNQPQHFGDGTRLSIL.

The rearrangement joins TRBV4-1 to TRBJ2-1; 9 nucleotides agree with TRBD2. The CDR3 consists of 17 residues. Germline V lookup: CDR1 MGHRA, CDR2 YSYEKL. Germline trimming cut 0 bases from V and 2 bases from J; bases unmatched to any gene: 5. The DNA for the CDR3 is TGCGCCAGCAGCCAAGATTGGGCTAGCGGGGCCTACAATGAGCAGTTCTTC. Residues: CASSQDWASGAYNEQFF.

The table lists this clone with a few counts. The V gene is TRBV6-5, the J gene TRBJ2-5; 8 positions agree with TRBD2. After removal of 0 bases from V and 5 bases from J, the junction contained 8 bases not matched to a gene. The CDR3 consists of 16 residues. The germline V gene has CDR1 MNHEY and CDR2 SVGAGI. CDR3 sequence (DNA): TGTGCCAGCAGTTACTCGCGGATCGGGAGGGTGGAGACCCAGTACTTC. Protein sequence: CASSYSRIGRVETQYF.

The rearrangement links TRBV11-1 to TRBJ2-1; D perhaps matches TRBD2 (5 bases). Deletions cut 3 bases from V and 9 bases from J, with 21 bases between. The CDR3 contains 16 residues. In germline, CDR1 is SGHAT, CDR2 FQDESV (reference sequence). In DNA, the CDR3 is TGTGCCAGCAGCTTGATTAGCGTGAAAGGCTGGGGTGAGCAGTTCTTC. Its protein is CASSLISVKGWGEQFF. The full variable domain, completed using reference TRBV11-1 and TRBJ2-1, is EAEVAQSPRYKITEKSQAVAFWCDPISGHATLYWYRQILGQGPELLVQFQDESVVDDSQLPKDRFSAERLKGVDSTLKIQPAELGDSAMYLCASSLISVKGWGEQFFGPGTRLTVL.

V usage is TRBV29-1 and J usage is TRBJ2-7; 8 nucleotides agree with TRBD1. Germline V gene lookup returns CDR1 SQVTM and CDR2 ANQGSEA. This CDR3 comprises 14 residues. V was clipped by 5 bases and J by 1 base; unmatched bases: 7. In nucleotides, the CDR3 is TGCAGCGTTTCCGAAACAGGGGGTTCCTACGAGCAGTACTTC. Its protein is CSVSETGGSYEQYF.

The V call is TRBV29-1, the J call TRBJ2-2, with D possibly TRBD2 on 5 matching bases. CDR3 length: 18 amino acids. CDR1 and CDR2 (germline): SQVTM, ANQGSEA. Trimming cost V 1 base and J 1 base, with 19 bases left between them. The CDR3 region is CSVEVGRTSRWNTGELFF. In nucleotides, the CDR3 is TGCAGCGTTGAAGTAGGAAGGACTTCCCGATGGAACACCGGGGAGCTGTTTTTT.

The chain recombines TRBV19 with TRBJ2-4; 7 positions agree with TRBD1. CDR1 LNHDA and CDR2 SQIVND come from the germline V gene (reference sequence). The CDR3 spans 16 residues. The V and J ends lost 5 bases and 1 base, in that order; junction bases with no gene match: 8. CDR3 coding DNA: TGTGCCAGTAGTCCCACACGGGGACAGGCCAAAAACATTCAGTACTTC. It codes for CASSPTRGQAKNIQYF.

The table lists this clone with a count of one. The chain carries TRBV5-1 and TRBJ2-7; 9 bases fit TRBD2. V shed 5 bases, J shed 0 bases, and the junction held 9 bases outside the gene matches. The CDR3 covers 16 residues. Per the germline V gene, CDR1 is SGHRS and CDR2 is YFSETQ. The CDR3 nucleotides are TGCGCCAGCAGGCTGGGGGCGGGAGGGTACTCCTACGAGCAGTACTTC. As protein: CASRLGAGGYSYEQYF.

V is TRBV4-3 and J is TRBJ2-5; 11 bases agree with TRBD1. The CDR3 length is 17 residues. In germline, CDR1 is LGHNA, CDR2 YSLEER. Trimming cost V 5 bases and J 5 bases; bases outside gene matches: 13. CDR3 in amino acids: CASSSLLPGQGVETQYF. The CDR3 bases are TGCGCCAGCAGCTCGCTACTCCCGGGACAGGGGGTGGAGACCCAGTACTTC.

This sequence joins TRBV20-1 and TRBJ2-7; maybe TRBD1 (6 bases). This CDR3 region has 11 residues. V was trimmed by 2 bases and J by 7 bases, leaving 9 bases between them. Germline V gene sequence: CDR1 DFQATT, CDR2 SNEGSKA (reference sequence). The DNA of the CDR3 is TGCAGTGCTAGACACGACAGGGAGCAGTACTTC. Translating it yields CSARHDREQYF.

The chain links TRBV6-5 to TRBJ2-1; maybe TRBD2 (6 bases). V was cut by 7 bases and J by 5 bases, with 12 bases left in between. Looked up from germline, CDR1 is MNHEY and CDR2 is SVGAGI. There are 13 residues in the CDR3. The CDR3 is CASTPPGDNEQFF. The CDR3, as DNA: TGTGCCAGCACCCCTCCGGGAGACAATGAGCAGTTCTTC.

For this clone: This CDR3 is also generated by other DNA sequences in the sample. V gene TRBV18 combines with J gene TRBJ2-5; D possibly corresponds to TRBD1 (5 bases). This CDR3 has 12 residues. With 3 bases removed from V and 5 bases from J, the gap between germline ends came to 7 bases. The germline V gene encodes CDR1 KGHSH and CDR2 LQKENI. CDR3 in amino acids: CASSPPGETQYF. The CDR3 DNA follows: TGTGCCAGCTCACCGCCAGGGGAGACCCAGTACTTC.

V and J are TRBV5-5 and TRBJ1-3, with D perhaps TRBD1 (6 bases). The CDR3 extends over 16 amino acids. Germline V gene lookup returns CDR1 SGHKS and CDR2 YYEKEE (reference sequence). The germline V and J ends were trimmed by 2 bases and 0 bases, with 12 bases remaining between them. DNA of the CDR3: TGTGCCAGCAGCTTTAGGGGGTACAACTCTGGAAACACCATATATTTT. Amino acids: CASSFRGYNSGNTIYF.

This clone was seen a handful of times. The V call is TRBV4-2, the J call TRBJ2-7; D remains ambiguous. Germline V lookup: CDR1 LGHNA, CDR2 YNFKEQ. The CDR3 has 14 amino acids. V was shortened by 6 bases and J by 1 base, with 13 bases between the two germline ends. The CDR3 nucleotides read TGTGCCAGCAGTCCCCTAGAGAATTCCTACGAGCAGTACTTC. Translation gives CASSPLENSYEQYF.

The chain joins TRBV6-1 to TRBJ1-4; possible D gene TRBD1, 5 bases. The germline V and J ends were trimmed by 2 bases and 8 bases, with 15 bases remaining between them. Germline V gene data show CDR1 as MNHNS and CDR2 as SASEGT. The CDR3 totals 15 residues. The DNA for the CDR3 is TGTGCCAGCAGTGAACGGAGGGGAGGGCGGGAAAAACTGTTTTTT. Encoded protein: CASSERRGGREKLFF.